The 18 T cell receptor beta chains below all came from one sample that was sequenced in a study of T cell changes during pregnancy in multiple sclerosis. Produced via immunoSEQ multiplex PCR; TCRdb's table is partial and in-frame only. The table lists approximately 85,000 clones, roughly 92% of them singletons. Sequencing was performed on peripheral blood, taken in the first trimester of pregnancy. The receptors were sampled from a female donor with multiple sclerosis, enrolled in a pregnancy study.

The CDR3 loop reads CASSIDRGNTIYF. In DNA, the CDR3 is TGTGCCAGTAGTATAGATCGGGGGAACACCATATATTTT. V usage is TRBV19 and J usage is TRBJ1-3; the D gene is possibly TRBD1 (5 bases). V was cut by 0 bases and J by 7 bases, with 7 bases left in between. The V gene's germline CDR1 is LNHDA and CDR2 SQIVND (reference sequence). This CDR3 has 13 amino acids.

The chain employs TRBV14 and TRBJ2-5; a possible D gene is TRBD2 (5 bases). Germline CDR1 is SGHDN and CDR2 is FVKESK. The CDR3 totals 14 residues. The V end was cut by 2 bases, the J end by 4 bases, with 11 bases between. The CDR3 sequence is CASSQHGGSETQYF. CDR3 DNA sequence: TGTGCCAGCAGCCAACACGGCGGGTCAGAGACCCAGTACTTC.

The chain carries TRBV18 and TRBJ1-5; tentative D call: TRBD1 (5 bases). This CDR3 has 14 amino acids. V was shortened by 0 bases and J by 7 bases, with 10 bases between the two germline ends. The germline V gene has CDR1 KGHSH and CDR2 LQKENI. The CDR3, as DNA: TGTGCCAGCTCACCACCCCAGGGAGGCCAGCCCCAGCATTTT. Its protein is CASSPPQGGQPQHF.

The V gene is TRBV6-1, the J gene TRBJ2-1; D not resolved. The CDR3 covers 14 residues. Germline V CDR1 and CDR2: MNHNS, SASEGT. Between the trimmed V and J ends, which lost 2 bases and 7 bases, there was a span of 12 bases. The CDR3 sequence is CASSESNARNEQFF. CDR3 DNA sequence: TGTGCCAGCAGTGAAAGTAACGCTAGGAATGAGCAGTTCTTC.

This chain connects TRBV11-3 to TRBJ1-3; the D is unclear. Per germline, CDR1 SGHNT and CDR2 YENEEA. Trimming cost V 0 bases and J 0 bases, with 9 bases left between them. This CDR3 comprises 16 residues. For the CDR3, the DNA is TGTGCCAGCAGCTTAGATCTGAGAAGCTCTGGAAACACCATATATTTT. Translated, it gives CASSLDLRSSGNTIYF.

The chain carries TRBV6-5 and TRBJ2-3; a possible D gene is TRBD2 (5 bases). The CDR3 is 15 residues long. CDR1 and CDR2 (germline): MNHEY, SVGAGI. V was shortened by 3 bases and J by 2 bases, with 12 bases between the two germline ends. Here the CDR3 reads CASSYFPGSTDTQYF. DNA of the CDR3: TGTGCCAGCAGTTATTTCCCGGGATCCACAGATACGCAGTATTTT.

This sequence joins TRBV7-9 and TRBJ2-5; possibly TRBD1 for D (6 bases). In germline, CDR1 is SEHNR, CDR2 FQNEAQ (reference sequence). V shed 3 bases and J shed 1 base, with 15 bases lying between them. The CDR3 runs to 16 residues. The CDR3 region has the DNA TGTGCCAGCAGCTTGGGGGCGAGGGGGACCCAAGAGACCCAGTACTTC. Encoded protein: CASSLGARGTQETQYF.

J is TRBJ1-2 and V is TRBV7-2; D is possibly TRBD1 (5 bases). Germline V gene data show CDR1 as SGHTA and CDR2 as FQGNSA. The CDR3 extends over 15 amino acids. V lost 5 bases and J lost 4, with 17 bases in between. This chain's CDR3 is CASSPVTVSSYGYTF. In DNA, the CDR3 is TGTGCCAGCAGCCCGGTGACAGTCAGCTCCTATGGCTACACCTTC.

The CDR3: CASSLGGDRYNEQFF. The CDR3 nucleotides read TGTGCCAGCAGCTTGGGGGGAGATCGCTACAATGAGCAGTTCTTC. This chain connects TRBV5-4 to TRBJ2-1; weak D call: TRBD2 (5 bases). Per germline, CDR1 SGHNT and CDR2 YYREEE (reference sequence). The ends were cut back, 0 bases at V and 3 bases at J, with 10 bases in the middle. The CDR3 sequence is 15 residues long.

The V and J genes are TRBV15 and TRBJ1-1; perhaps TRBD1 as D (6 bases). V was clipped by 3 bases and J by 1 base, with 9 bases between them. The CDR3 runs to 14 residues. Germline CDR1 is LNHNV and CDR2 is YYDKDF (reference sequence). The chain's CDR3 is CATSRTGSNTEAFF. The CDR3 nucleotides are TGTGCCACCAGCAGGACAGGATCGAACACTGAAGCTTTCTTT.

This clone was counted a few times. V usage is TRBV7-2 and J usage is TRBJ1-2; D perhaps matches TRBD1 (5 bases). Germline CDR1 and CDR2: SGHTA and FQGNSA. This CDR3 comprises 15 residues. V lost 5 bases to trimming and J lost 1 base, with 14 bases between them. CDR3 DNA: TGTGCCAGCAGCGGGGGGGACCGCCGTAACTATGGCTACACCTTC. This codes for CASSGGDRRNYGYTF.

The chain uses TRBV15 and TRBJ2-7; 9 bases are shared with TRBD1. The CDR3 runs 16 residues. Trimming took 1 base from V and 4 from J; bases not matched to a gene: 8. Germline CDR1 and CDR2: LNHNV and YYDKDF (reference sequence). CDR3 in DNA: TGTGCCACCAGCAGAGGACACCAGACAGGGGGGTACGAGCAGTACTTC. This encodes CATSRGHQTGGYEQYF.

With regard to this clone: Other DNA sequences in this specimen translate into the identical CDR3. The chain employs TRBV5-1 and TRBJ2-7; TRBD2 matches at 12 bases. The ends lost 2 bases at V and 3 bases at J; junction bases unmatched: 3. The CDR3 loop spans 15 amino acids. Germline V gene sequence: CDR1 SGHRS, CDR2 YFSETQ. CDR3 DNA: TGCGCCAGCAGCTTTGGACTAGCGGGGAGCTACGAGCAGTACTTC. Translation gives CASSFGLAGSYEQYF.

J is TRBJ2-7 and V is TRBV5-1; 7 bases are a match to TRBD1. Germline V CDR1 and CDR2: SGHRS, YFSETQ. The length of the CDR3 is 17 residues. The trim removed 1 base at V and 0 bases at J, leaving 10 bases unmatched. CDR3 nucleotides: TGCGCCAGCAGCTTGAGATGGACAGGTCAATCCTCCTACGAGCAGTACTTC. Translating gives CASSLRWTGQSSYEQYF.

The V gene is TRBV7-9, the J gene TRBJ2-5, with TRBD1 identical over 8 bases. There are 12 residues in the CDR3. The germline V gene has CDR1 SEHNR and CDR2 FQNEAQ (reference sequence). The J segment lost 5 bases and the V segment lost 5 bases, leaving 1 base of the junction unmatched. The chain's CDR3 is CASSNRGETQYF. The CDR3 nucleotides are TGTGCCAGCAGCAACAGGGGGGAGACCCAGTACTTC.

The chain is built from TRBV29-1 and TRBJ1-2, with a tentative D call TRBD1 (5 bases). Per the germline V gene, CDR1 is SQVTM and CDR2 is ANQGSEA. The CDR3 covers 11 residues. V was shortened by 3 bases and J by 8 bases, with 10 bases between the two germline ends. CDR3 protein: CSVDRAKGYTF. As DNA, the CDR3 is TGCAGCGTTGACAGGGCTAAAGGCTACACCTTC.

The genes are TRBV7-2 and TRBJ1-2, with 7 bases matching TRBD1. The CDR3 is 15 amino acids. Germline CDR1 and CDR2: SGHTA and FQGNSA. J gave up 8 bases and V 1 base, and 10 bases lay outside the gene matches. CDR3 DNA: TGTGCCAGCAGCTTAGACGTTGGGGGACAGAGAGGCTACACCTTC. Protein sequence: CASSLDVGGQRGYTF.

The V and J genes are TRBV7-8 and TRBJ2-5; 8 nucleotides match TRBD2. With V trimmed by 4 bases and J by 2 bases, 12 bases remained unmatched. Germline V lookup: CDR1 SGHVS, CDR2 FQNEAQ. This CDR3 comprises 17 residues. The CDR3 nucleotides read TGTGCCAGCAGCTCCCCGGGGGGGCAGGCCGAACAAGAGACCCAGTACTTC. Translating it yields CASSSPGGQAEQETQYF.